This is a list of T cell receptor beta chains from one sample in a study of cytomegalovirus exposure and HLA in healthy donors. Libraries were prepared by immunoSEQ multiplex PCR; TCRdb keeps only in-frame clonotypes and omits some of them. Of roughly 200,000 clones listed, approximately 9.5% are singletons. The sequencing sample was made of PBMCs. These receptors all stem from a woman in her thirties in good health and CMV-seropositive. CDR3s include the opening cysteine and the closing phenylalanine or tryptophan. A D gene is named only where the DNA matches it firmly. Not all rows give a size; the values are once, few, many and, for expanded clones, a class.

clone_size j_call v_call d_call cdr3_length cdr3_nt cdr3_aa
few TRBJ1-4 TRBV5-1 TRBD1 17 TGCGCCAGCAGCTCTCCGGACAGGGGGAAAACTAATGAAAAACTGTTTTTT CASSSPDRGKTNEKLFF
. TRBJ2-5 TRBV14 TRBD1 15 TGTGCCAGCAGCCAACCGGACAGGGCCCCGGGGACCCAGTACTTC CASSQPDRAPGTQYF
few TRBJ2-5 TRBV10-2 . 12 TGCGCCAGCAGTGACGGTGCGAAGACCCAGTACTTC CASSDGAKTQYF
. TRBJ2-7 TRBV2 . 13 TGTGCCAGCACAGCAGGCATAGGCTACGAGCAGTACTTC CASTAGIGYEQYF
few TRBJ1-2 TRBV5-1 TRBD1 14 TGCGCCAGCAGCTGGACAGGGGAACACTATGGCTACACCTTC CASSWTGEHYGYTF
few TRBJ2-2 TRBV5-1 . 17 TGCGCCAGCAGCTTGACTGTCCCAAGTCGCGACACCGGGGAGCTGTTTTTT CASSLTVPSRDTGELFF
few TRBJ2-3 TRBV27 . 14 TGTGCCAGCAGTTTATCAGCGAGCACAGATACGCAGTATTTT CASSLSASTDTQYF
. TRBJ2-7 TRBV4-2 TRBD2 17 TGTGCCAGCAGCCAGATTAGCGGGACTAGCGGAGGATACGAGCAGTACTTC CASSQISGTSGGYEQYF
few TRBJ2-1 TRBV19 TRBD2 17 TGTGCCAGTAGTATAGATCGCGGGAGGGCCTTTTACAATGAGCAGTTCTTC CASSIDRGRAFYNEQFF
. TRBJ2-4 TRBV7-6 TRBD1 17 TGTGCCAGCAGCTTAGTTGAGGGACAGGACCCAACGGACATTCAGTACTTC CASSLVEGQDPTDIQYF
. TRBJ1-3 TRBV4-2 . 17 TGTGCCAGCAGCCCTGGCTCCCGACAGATAGCTGGAAACACCATATATTTT CASSPGSRQIAGNTIYF
. TRBJ2-1 TRBV10-3 TRBD2 14 TGTGCCATCAGTGAAGGGACTAGCGGGAATGAGCAGTTCTTC CAISEGTSGNEQFF
few TRBJ2-5 TRBV7-3 TRBD2 16 TGTGCCAGCAGCTGGAGAGCGGGAGGGGGTCGGAAGACCCAGTACTTC CASSWRAGGGRKTQYF
few TRBJ1-1 TRBV7-8 TRBD1 14 TGTGCCAGCATCCCCGGGACAGCGAACACTGAAGCTTTCTTT CASIPGTANTEAFF
few TRBJ2-5 TRBV6-5 . 12 TGTGCCGCCAGAGGGATTGGAGAGACCCAGTACTTC CAARGIGETQYF
. TRBJ1-3 TRBV27 TRBD1 16 TGTGCCAGCAGTTCGTCGACAGGGGGCGAGGGAAACACCATATATTTT CASSSSTGGEGNTIYF
. TRBJ2-3 TRBV6-1 . 16 TGTGCCAGCAGTGAGGCGCTAGTCCCTCGGATAGATACGCAGTATTTT CASSEALVPRIDTQYF
. TRBJ2-6 TRBV18 . 18 TGTGCCAGCTCACCGAACATCCCCCCCCGCTCTGGGGCCAACGTCCTGACTTTC CASSPNIPPRSGANVLTF
few TRBJ2-7 TRBV30 TRBD2 21 TGTGCCTGGAGTGGAGTCAGATTTGGACTAGCGGGATATACTAGCTCCTACGAGCAGTACTTC CAWSGVRFGLAGYTSSYEQYF
few TRBJ1-5 TRBV5-4 . 14 TGTGCCAGCAGCTTGGGCGGCATCAATCAGCCCCAGCATTTT CASSLGGINQPQHF
. TRBJ1-2 TRBV6-1 TRBD1 14 TGTGCCAGCAGGATAGGGACAGGGGCAGGTGGCTACACCTTC CASRIGTGAGGYTF
. TRBJ2-5 TRBV5-1 TRBD1 15 TGCGCCAGCAGCTTACCGGGACAGGGAAAAGAGACCCAGTACTTC CASSLPGQGKETQYF
few TRBJ1-1 TRBV5-1 TRBD1 18 TGCGCCAGCAGCTTCGGCCCGGACAGGGGGCAACGGAACACTGAAGCTTTCTTT CASSFGPDRGQRNTEAFF
once TRBJ2-1 TRBV9 . 16 TGTGCCAGCAGCGTAAGGGGCACGAGCTCCTACAATGAGCAGTTCTTC CASSVRGTSSYNEQFF
. TRBJ2-1 TRBV29-1 TRBD2 15 TGCAGCGTTGATGGGGTCCTAGCGGGATGGGATGAGCAGTTCTTC CSVDGVLAGWDEQFF
few TRBJ2-1 TRBV4-2 TRBD1 15 TGTGCCAGCAGCCCCACCGGGACAGGGTCTGATGAGCAGTTCTTC CASSPTGTGSDEQFF
few TRBJ1-5 TRBV9 . 13 TGTGCCAGCAGCCCCAATTTGGGCCAGCCCCAGCATTTT CASSPNLGQPQHF
. TRBJ2-1 TRBV7-9 TRBD2 13 TGTGCCAGCAGCGTAATCGGACTGGGGAGGGCGTTCTTC CASSVIGLGRAFF
. TRBJ1-4 TRBV5-1 TRBD1 15 TGCGCCAGCAGCGCCACCGGGACAGGGAATGAAAAACTGTTTTTT CASSATGTGNEKLFF
few TRBJ2-1 TRBV5-6 . 16 TGTGCCAGCAGCTCGGAACTAGAAAGCTCCTACAATGAGCAGTTCTTC CASSSELESSYNEQFF
. TRBJ2-7 TRBV5-5 . 14 TGTGCCAGCAGCGTGACCTTCTGGAGATACGAGCAGTACTTC CASSVTFWRYEQYF